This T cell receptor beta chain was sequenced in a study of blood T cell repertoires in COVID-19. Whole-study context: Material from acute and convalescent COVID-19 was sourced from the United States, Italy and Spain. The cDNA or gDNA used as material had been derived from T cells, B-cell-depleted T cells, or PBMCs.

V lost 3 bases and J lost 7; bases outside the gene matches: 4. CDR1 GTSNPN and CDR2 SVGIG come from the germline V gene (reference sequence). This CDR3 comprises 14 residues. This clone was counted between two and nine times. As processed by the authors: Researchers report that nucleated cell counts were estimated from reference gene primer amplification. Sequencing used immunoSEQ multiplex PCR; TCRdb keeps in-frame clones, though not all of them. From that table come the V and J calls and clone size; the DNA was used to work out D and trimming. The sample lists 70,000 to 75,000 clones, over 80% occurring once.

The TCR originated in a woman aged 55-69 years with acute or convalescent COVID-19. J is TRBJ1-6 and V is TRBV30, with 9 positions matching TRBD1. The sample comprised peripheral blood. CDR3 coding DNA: TGTGCCTGGAGCCGGGACAGGGTAAATTCACCCCTCCACTTT. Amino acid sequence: CAWSRDRVNSPLHF.